The clone carrying this T cell receptor (beta chain) has a handful of counts. Isolated per sample were at least 7 million PBMCs. The sample belongs to a study of blood T cells in healthy people across ages. Alongside a J-beta primer mix, a sample-barcoded 5' primer served in a second PCR lasting roughly 7 to 11 cycles. TCRdb re-analysed the 5' RACE reads in MiXCR, keeping a single row per CDR3 protein. The sample consists of approximately 1.5 million distinct CDR3 sequences, approximately 43% of them appearing once. V dropped 7 bases and J dropped 3 bases, with 16 bases sitting between them. The CDR3 is made up of 14 amino acids. Germline CDR1 reads MNHNS; CDR2 reads SASEGT.

The origin of this receptor is a young woman in good health. Sequenced sample: blood. The chain combines TRBV6-1 with TRBJ2-7, with D possibly being TRBD1 (6 bases). The CDR3 coding sequence is TGTGCCAGCATCCTCCGGGACAACATCTACGAGCAGTACTTC. It codes for CASILRDNIYEQYF.